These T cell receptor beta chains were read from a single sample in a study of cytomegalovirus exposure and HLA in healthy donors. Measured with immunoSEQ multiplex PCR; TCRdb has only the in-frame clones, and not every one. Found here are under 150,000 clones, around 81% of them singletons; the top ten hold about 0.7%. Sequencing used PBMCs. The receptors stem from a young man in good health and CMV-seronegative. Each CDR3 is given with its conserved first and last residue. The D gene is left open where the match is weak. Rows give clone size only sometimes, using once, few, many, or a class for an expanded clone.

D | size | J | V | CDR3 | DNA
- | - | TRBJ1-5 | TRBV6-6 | CASSPSAGASNQPQHF | TGTGCCAGCAGTCCCAGCGCAGGGGCGAGCAATCAGCCCCAGCATTTT
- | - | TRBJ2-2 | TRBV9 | CASSVSQGSAGELFF | TGTGCCAGCAGCGTATCACAGGGATCTGCCGGGGAGCTGTTTTTT
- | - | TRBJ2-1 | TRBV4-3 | CASSQEGWGGEQFF | TGCGCCAGCAGCCAAGAAGGGTGGGGAGGTGAGCAGTTCTTC
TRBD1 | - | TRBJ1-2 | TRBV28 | CASTRAGGQGNYGYTF | TGTGCCAGCACCCGGGCCGGGGGACAGGGGAACTATGGCTACACCTTC
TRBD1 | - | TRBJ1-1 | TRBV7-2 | CASSYRPGTGRGTEAFF | TGTGCCAGCAGTTACAGACCCGGGACAGGGAGGGGCACTGAAGCTTTCTTT
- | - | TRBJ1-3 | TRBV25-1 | CASSGNIRSGNTIYF | TGTGCCAGCAGTGGAAACATACGCTCTGGAAACACCATATATTTT
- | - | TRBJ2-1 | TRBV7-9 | CASSPGESGYNEQFF | TGTGCCAGCAGCCCAGGGGAATCGGGTTACAATGAGCAGTTCTTC
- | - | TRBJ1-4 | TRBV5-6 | CASSPRGRDEKLFF | TGTGCCAGCAGCCCCAGGGGTAGAGATGAAAAACTGTTTTTT
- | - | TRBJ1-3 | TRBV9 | CASSADNVLNTIYF | TGTGCCAGCAGCGCAGACAACGTCTTGAACACCATATATTTT
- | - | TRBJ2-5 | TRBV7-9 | CASSLASAQETQYF | TGTGCCAGCAGCTTAGCGTCAGCGCAAGAGACCCAGTACTTC
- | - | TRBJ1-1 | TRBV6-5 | CASNLLQGRRTEAFF | TGTGCCAGCAATCTTTTACAGGGTCGAAGGACTGAAGCTTTCTTT
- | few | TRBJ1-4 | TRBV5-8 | CASSVDTLATNEKLFF | TGTGCCAGCAGCGTCGACACCTTAGCAACTAATGAAAAACTGTTTTTT
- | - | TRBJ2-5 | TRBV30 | CAWSTGLQETQYF | TGTGCCTGGAGTACAGGGTTACAAGAGACCCAGTACTTC
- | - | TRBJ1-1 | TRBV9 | CASSVYGLNTEAFF | TGTGCCAGCAGCGTATATGGCCTGAACACTGAAGCTTTCTTT
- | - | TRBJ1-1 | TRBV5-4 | CASSLPDTHQNTEAFF | TGTGCCAGCAGCTTGCCGGACACCCACCAGAACACTGAAGCTTTCTTT
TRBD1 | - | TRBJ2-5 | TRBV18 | CASGTVEETQYF | TGTGCCAGCGGGACAGTAGAAGAGACCCAGTACTTC
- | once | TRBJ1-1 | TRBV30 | CAWNYRDETEAFF | TGTGCCTGGAATTACAGGGATGAAACTGAAGCTTTCTTT
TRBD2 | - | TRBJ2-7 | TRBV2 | CATLGRGTAYEQYF | TGTGCCACCCTGGGGCGGGGGACCGCCTACGAGCAGTACTTC
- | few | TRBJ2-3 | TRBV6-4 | CASKGGTDTQYF | TGTGCCAGCAAAGGGGGCACAGATACGCAGTATTTT
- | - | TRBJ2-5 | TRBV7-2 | CASSQTAQETQYF | TGTGCCAGCAGCCAGACAGCCCAAGAGACCCAGTACTTC
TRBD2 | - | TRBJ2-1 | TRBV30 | CASSGVRNEQFF | TGTGCCTCTAGCGGGGTGAGGAATGAGCAGTTCTTC
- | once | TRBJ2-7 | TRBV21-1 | CASLPLGGQGVSWEQYF | TGTGCCAGCTTACCCCTGGGGGGACAGGGGGTTTCATGGGAGCAGTACTTC
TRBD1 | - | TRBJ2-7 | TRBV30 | CAWSGTRGPYEQYF | TGTGCCTGGAGCGGCACCAGGGGGCCCTACGAGCAGTACTTC
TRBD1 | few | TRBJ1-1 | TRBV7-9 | CASSRQGLMTEAFF | TGTGCCAGCAGTCGACAGGGTTTAATGACTGAAGCTTTCTTT
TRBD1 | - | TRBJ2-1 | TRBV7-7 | CASSTGTGLYNEQFF | TGTGCTAGCAGCACAGGGACAGGGCTTTACAATGAGCAGTTCTTC
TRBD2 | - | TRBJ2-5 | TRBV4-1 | CASSHLPTLAGGSETQYF | TGCGCCAGCAGCCACCTCCCTACCCTAGCGGGGGGGAGCGAGACCCAGTACTTC
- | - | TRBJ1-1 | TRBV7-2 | CASSLGVSGSEAFF | TGTGCCAGCAGCTTAGGGGTTTCAGGCTCTGAAGCTTTCTTT
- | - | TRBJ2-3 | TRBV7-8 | CASRVLGASSTDTQYF | TGTGCCAGCAGGGTTTTGGGGGCATCGAGCACAGATACGCAGTATTTT
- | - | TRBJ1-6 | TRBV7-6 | CASSLGSSAGGLNSPLHF | TGTGCCAGCAGCTTAGGATCGTCGGCCGGAGGACTAAATTCACCCCTCCACTTT
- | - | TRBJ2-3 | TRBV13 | CASSPSTDTQYF | TGTGCCAGCAGCCCTAGCACAGATACGCAGTATTTT
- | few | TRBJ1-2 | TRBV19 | CASSIKQHYGYTF | TGTGCCAGTAGTATAAAACAGCACTATGGCTACACCTTC
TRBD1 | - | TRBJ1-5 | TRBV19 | CASSTPWTGLFSNQPQHF | TGTGCCAGTAGTACACCCTGGACAGGGTTGTTTAGCAATCAGCCCCAGCATTTT
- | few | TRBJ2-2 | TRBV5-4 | CASSLGLARTGELFF | TGTGCCAGCAGCTTAGGGCTAGCCCGCACCGGGGAGCTGTTTTTT
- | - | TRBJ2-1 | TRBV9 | CATSRGNEQFF | TGTGCCACCTCGAGGGGGAATGAGCAGTTCTTC
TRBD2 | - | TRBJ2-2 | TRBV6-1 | CASRSGGYTGELFF | TGTGCCAGCAGAAGCGGGGGGTACACCGGGGAGCTGTTTTTT
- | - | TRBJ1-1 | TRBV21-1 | CASSKYLEGVGQGGTEAFF | TGTGCCAGCAGCAAATATCTTGAGGGGGTTGGACAGGGAGGCACTGAAGCTTTCTTT
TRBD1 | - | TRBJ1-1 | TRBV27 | CASTISRGLDTEAFF | TGTGCCAGCACTATATCCAGGGGGCTCGACACTGAAGCTTTCTTT
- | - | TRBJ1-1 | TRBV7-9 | CSSRLGGTEAFF | TGTTCCAGCAGGTTGGGGGGGACTGAAGCTTTCTTT
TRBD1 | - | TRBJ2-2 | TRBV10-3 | CAISGGETGVTGELFF | TGTGCCATCAGTGGGGGGGAGACAGGGGTCACCGGGGAGCTGTTTTTT
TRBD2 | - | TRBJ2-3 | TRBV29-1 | CSASPGGVSTDTQYF | TGCAGCGCCTCCCCTGGGGGGGTAAGCACAGATACGCAGTATTTT
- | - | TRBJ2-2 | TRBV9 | CASSGKQSQGMVRIGELFF | TGTGCCAGCAGCGGGAAGCAATCACAGGGTATGGTACGAATCGGGGAGCTGTTTTTT
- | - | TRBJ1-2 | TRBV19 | CASSIPSSGRYNYGYTF | TGTGCCAGTAGTATCCCCTCGTCAGGAAGATATAACTATGGCTACACCTTC
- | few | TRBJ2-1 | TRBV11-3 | CASSLAHGSYNEQFF | TGTGCCAGCAGTCTAGCCCACGGCTCCTACAATGAGCAGTTCTTC
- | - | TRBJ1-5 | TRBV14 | CASSQDPRQPQHF | TGTGCCAGCAGCCAAGATCCTCGTCAGCCCCAGCATTTT
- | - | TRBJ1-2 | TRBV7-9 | CASSPEGGYYGYTF | TGTGCCAGCAGCCCCGAGGGCGGGTACTATGGCTACACCTTC
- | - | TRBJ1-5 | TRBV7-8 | CASSSRGPSVNQPQHF | TGTGCCAGCAGCTCCAGAGGCCCCAGCGTCAATCAGCCCCAGCATTTT
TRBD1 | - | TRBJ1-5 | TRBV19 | CASSIWDSRFNQPQHF | TGTGCCAGTAGTATTTGGGACAGCAGGTTCAATCAGCCCCAGCATTTT
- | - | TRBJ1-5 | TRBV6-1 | CASSEQEHQPQHF | TGTGCCAGCAGTGAACAGGAACATCAGCCCCAGCATTTT
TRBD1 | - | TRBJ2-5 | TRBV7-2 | CASSFQGAQETQYF | TGTGCCAGCAGCTTTCAGGGGGCTCAGGAGACCCAGTACTTC
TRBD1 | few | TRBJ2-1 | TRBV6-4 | CASSLRDSSYNEQFF | TGTGCCAGCAGTCTCCGGGACAGCTCCTACAATGAGCAGTTCTTC
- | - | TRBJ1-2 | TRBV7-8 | CASSANLQNGYTF | TGTGCCAGCAGCGCAAACTTACAGAATGGCTACACCTTC
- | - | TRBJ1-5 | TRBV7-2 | CASSLGQDSNQPQHF | TGTGCCAGCAGCTTAGGCCAGGATAGCAATCAGCCCCAGCATTTT
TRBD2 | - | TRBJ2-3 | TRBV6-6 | CASSFGGASDTQYF | TGTGCCAGCAGTTTCGGGGGGGCATCAGATACGCAGTATTTT
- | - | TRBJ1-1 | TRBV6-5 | CASSYSVTFPDTEAFF | TGTGCCAGCAGTTACTCGGTGACATTCCCCGACACTGAAGCTTTCTTT
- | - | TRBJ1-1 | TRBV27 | CASSRLPPGDEAFF | TGTGCCAGCAGTCGACTACCCCCAGGGGATGAAGCTTTCTTT
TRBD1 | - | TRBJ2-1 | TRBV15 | CATSREDREMDNEQFF | TGTGCCACCAGCAGAGAGGACAGGGAAATGGACAATGAGCAGTTCTTC
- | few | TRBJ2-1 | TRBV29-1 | CSVNSGSYNEQFF | TGCAGCGTTAACAGCGGCTCCTACAATGAGCAGTTCTTC
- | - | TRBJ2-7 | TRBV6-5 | CASSLTTGSYEQYF | TGTGCCAGCAGTCTCACGACAGGCTCCTACGAGCAGTACTTC
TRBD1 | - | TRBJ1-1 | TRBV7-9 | CASSRTGVNTEAFF | TGTGCCAGCAGCCGGACAGGGGTGAACACTGAAGCTTTCTTT
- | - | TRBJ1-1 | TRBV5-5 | CASSLSVEAFF | TGTGCCAGCAGCTTGTCCGTTGAAGCTTTCTTT